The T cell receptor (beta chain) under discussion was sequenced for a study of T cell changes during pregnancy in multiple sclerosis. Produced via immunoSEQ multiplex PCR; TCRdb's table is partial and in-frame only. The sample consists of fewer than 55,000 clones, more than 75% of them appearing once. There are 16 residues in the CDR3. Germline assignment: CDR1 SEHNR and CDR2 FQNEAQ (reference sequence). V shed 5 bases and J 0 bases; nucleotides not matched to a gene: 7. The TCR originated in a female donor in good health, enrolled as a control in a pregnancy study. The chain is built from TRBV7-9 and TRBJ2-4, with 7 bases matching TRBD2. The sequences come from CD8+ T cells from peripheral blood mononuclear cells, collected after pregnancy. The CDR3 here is CASSPSGGLAKNIQYF. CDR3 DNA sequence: TGTGCCAGCAGCCCCTCGGGGGGTCTAGCCAAAAACATTCAGTACTTC.